Each of the 14 T cell receptor beta chains below was sequenced from the same sample in a study of OX40 agonist ivuxolimab in advanced cancers. TCRdb's copy holds only in-frame clones and misses some; the assay was immunoSEQ multiplex PCR. The sample has 89,000 or so clones; 88% are singletons. The sequences come from CD4+ or CD8+ T cells sorted from blood, collected in a trial of the OX40 agonist ivuxolimab. The source is an adult with an advanced solid tumor such as melanoma, head and neck, liver or kidney cancer.

The CDR3 sequence is CSVEWAGIYEQYF. The CDR3 DNA follows: TGCAGCGTTGAATGGGCAGGGATCTACGAGCAGTACTTC. The rearrangement uses TRBV29-1 and TRBJ2-7, with D perhaps TRBD1 (5 bases). This CDR3 region has 13 residues. With 2 bases removed from V and 3 bases from J, the gap between germline ends came to 11 bases. The germline CDR1 and CDR2 sequences are SQVTM and ANQGSEA.

The V gene is TRBV6-1, the J gene TRBJ2-7; D possibly corresponds to TRBD1 (5 bases). This CDR3 comprises 12 residues. V lost 8 bases to trimming and J lost 2 bases, with 10 bases between them. Germline CDR1 MNHNS, CDR2 SASEGT. In nucleotides, the CDR3 is TGTGCCAGCTCAGACAGACCCTACGAGCAGTACTTC. Translated, it gives CASSDRPYEQYF.

This chain connects TRBV5-6 to TRBJ2-2; 11 bases align to TRBD2. This CDR3 is 16 amino acids long. From germline, CDR1 is SGHDT and CDR2 YYEEEE. V trimming: 2 bases; J trimming: 6 bases; junction bases outside the gene matches: 6. CDR3 region: CASSLVSGRAAGELFF. The DNA of the CDR3 is TGTGCCAGCAGCTTAGTTAGCGGGAGGGCCGCCGGGGAGCTGTTTTTT.

CDR3 region: CASSLGAAGQAYEQYF. CDR3 sequence (DNA): TGCGCCAGCAGCTTGGGAGCGGCGGGACAGGCCTACGAGCAGTACTTC. The J gene is TRBJ2-7, the V gene TRBV5-1; 8 nucleotides align to TRBD1. The junction had 7 bases not matched to a gene; V was cut back by 0 bases and J by 2 bases. This CDR3 region has 16 residues. Germline CDR1 is SGHRS and CDR2 is YFSETQ.

This chain connects TRBV7-6 to TRBJ1-5, with 7 bases identical to TRBD1. CDR1 and CDR2 from the germline V gene are SGHVS and FNYEAQ. The CDR3 length is 15 residues. Trimming cost V 5 bases and J 3 bases; bases outside gene matches: 7. CDR3 sequence reads: CASSLGTATNQPQHF. CDR3 sequence (DNA): TGTGCCAGCAGCCTAGGGACAGCGACCAATCAGCCCCAGCATTTT.

V and J are TRBV14 and TRBJ2-6, with D maybe TRBD1 (5 bases). Trimming shortened V by 0 bases and J by 2 bases, and 14 bases separated the two germline ends. The CDR3 extends over 18 amino acids. Germline assignment: CDR1 SGHDN and CDR2 FVKESK. As DNA, the CDR3 is TGTGCCAGCAGCCAAGATAGCTCGTTAGGGGCTGGGGCCAACGTCCTGACTTTC. Encoded protein: CASSQDSSLGAGANVLTF. Full variable domain (outside the CDR3, taken from reference TRBV14 and TRBJ2-6): EAGVTQFPSHSVIEKGQTVTLRCDPISGHDNLYWYRRVMGKEIKFLLHFVKESKQDESGMPNNRFLAERTGGTYSTLKVQPAELEDSGVYFCASSQDSSLGAGANVLTFGAGSRLTVL.

The chain employs TRBV19 and TRBJ2-5; the match to TRBD2 covers 8 bases. This CDR3 spans 15 amino acids. With V trimmed by 2 bases and J by 1 base, 3 bases remained unmatched. The germline V gene encodes CDR1 LNHDA and CDR2 SQIVND (reference sequence). CDR3 protein: CASSIRLASQETQYF. CDR3 bases: TGTGCCAGTAGTATACGACTAGCGTCCCAAGAGACCCAGTACTTC.

J is TRBJ2-2 and V is TRBV7-2; D is ambiguous. CDR3 length: 14 amino acids. Germline V gene sequence: CDR1 SGHTA, CDR2 FQGNSA. V was pared by 3 bases and J by 6 bases, with 11 bases between. CDR3 residues: CASSFPRTAGELFF. CDR3 DNA: TGTGCCAGCAGCTTCCCCCGGACGGCCGGGGAGCTGTTTTTT.

The chain recombines TRBV10-3 with TRBJ2-5; D is perhaps TRBD2 (5 bases). CDR1 is ENHRY and CDR2 is SYGVKD in the germline V gene. V lost 0 bases and J lost 2, with 7 bases in between. This CDR3 region has 14 residues. The CDR3 sequence: CAISESLAQETQYF. The DNA for the CDR3 is TGTGCCATCAGTGAGTCTCTAGCTCAAGAGACCCAGTACTTC.

The V call is TRBV5-6, the J call TRBJ2-7, with 8 bases aligning to TRBD1. The CDR3 runs 15 residues. Unmatched junction bases numbered 5, after V lost 0 bases and J lost 3 bases. Germline V CDR1 and CDR2: SGHDT, YYEEEE. This CDR3 reads CASSLDAGGFYEQYF. The CDR3 DNA sequence: TGTGCCAGCAGCTTGGACGCAGGGGGCTTCTACGAGCAGTACTTC.

This chain uses TRBV28 with TRBJ2-5, with 8 bases lining up with TRBD2. CDR3 length: 16 amino acids. Germline values: CDR1 MDHEN, CDR2 SYDVKM. Germline trimming cut 6 bases from V and 1 base from J; bases unmatched to any gene: 10. The CDR3 nucleotides read TGTGCCAGCAGCTTCCGGCGGGGGGCAATCCAAGAGACCCAGTACTTC. This sequence encodes CASSFRRGAIQETQYF. Full variable domain (outside the CDR3, taken from reference TRBV28 and TRBJ2-5): DVKVTQSSRYLVKRTGEKVFLECVQDMDHENMFWYRQDPGLGLRLIYFSYDVKMKEKGDIPEGYSVSREKKERFSLILESASTNQTSMYLCASSFRRGAIQETQYFGPGTRLLVL.

Regarding this clone: Other nucleotide sequences from this sample produce the same CDR3. The chain links TRBV5-1 to TRBJ2-7, with 11 bases aligning to TRBD1. V was clipped by 0 bases and J by 6 bases; unmatched bases: 2. CDR3 length: 14 amino acids. Looked up from germline, CDR1 is SGHRS and CDR2 is YFSETQ. The chain's CDR3 is CASSLGTGGSEQYF. The CDR3 nucleotides read TGCGCCAGCAGCTTGGGGACAGGGGGCAGCGAGCAGTACTTC. Looking up the rest from reference TRBV5-1 and TRBJ2-7 gives the full variable domain: KAGVTQTPRYLIKTRGQQVTLSCSPISGHRSVSWYQQTPGQGLQFLFEYFSETQRNKGNFPGRFSGRQFSNSRSEMNVSTLELGDSALYLCASSLGTGGSEQYFGPGTRLTVT.

Points on this clone: At one end the junction does not follow the germline gene, possibly because of a read error. The CDR3 DNA sequence: TGCGCCAACAGCCAAGATGCAGGGAGCTCCTACAATGAGCAGTTCTTC. Encoded protein: CANSQDAGSSYNEQFF. The rearrangement links TRBV4-3 to TRBJ2-1, with D perhaps being TRBD1 or TRBD2 (5 bases each). Germline CDR1 is LGHNA and CDR2 is YSLEER. This CDR3 has 16 residues.

This rearrangement joins TRBV5-4 to TRBJ2-6, with TRBD1 matching over 9 bases. The CDR3 sequence is 19 residues long. CDR1 is SGHNT and CDR2 is YYREEE in the germline V gene (reference sequence). Unmatched junction bases numbered 7, after V lost 0 bases and J lost 0 bases. The CDR3 here is CASSLEGTGTLSGANVLTF. The CDR3 DNA sequence: TGTGCCAGCAGCTTGGAAGGGACAGGGACCCTCTCTGGGGCCAACGTCCTGACTTTC.